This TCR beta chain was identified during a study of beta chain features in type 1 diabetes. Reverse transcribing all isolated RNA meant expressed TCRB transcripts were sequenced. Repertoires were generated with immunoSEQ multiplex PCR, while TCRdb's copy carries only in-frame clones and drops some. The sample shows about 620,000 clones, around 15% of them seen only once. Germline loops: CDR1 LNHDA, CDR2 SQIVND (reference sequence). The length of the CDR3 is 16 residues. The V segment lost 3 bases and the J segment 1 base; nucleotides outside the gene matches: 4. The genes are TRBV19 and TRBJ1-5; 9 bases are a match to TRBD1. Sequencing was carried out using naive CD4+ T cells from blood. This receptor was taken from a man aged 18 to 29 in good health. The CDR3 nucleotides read TGTGCCAGTAGTATTTTTGGACAGGGGAGCAATCAGCCCCAGCATTTT. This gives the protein CASSIFGQGSNQPQHF.